This T cell receptor (beta chain) emerged from a study of T-cell memory formation after mild COVID-19. Study-level points and caveats: Pre-infection memory contained some responding clones, which suggested that cross-reactive memory had joined. Mainly CM and EM harbored the contracting CD4+ clones; mainly EMRA harbored the CD8+ ones. Clones contracting over day 15 to 85 were CD4/CD8 balanced, with later expanders leaning CD4+.

TCRdb analysed the 5' RACE reads with MiXCR anew, one entry per CDR3 protein. There are approximately 65,000 distinct CDR3 sequences in the sample; 9% to 9.5% occur only once, and approximately 1% lies in the top ten. Germline loops: CDR1 SGHAT, CDR2 FQNNGV. V gave up 3 bases and J gave up 5 bases, with 7 bases separating them. CDR3 length equals 13 residues. This clonotype was seen more than once but under ten times. Its antigen is still unknown. The sequence derives from a man aged 18 to 29 who had mild COVID-19 (a few samples of this study predate the infection). Cell type and time point are not known. Sequencing was performed on PBMCs or a T cell subset sorted from them (not recorded which). The chain is built from TRBV11-2 and TRBJ2-2, with D unresolved. CDR3 in amino acids: CASSFLETGELFF. In DNA, the CDR3 is TGTGCCAGCAGCTTCCTGGAAACCGGGGAGCTGTTTTTT. The variable domain in full, with the rest retrieved from reference TRBV11-2 and TRBJ2-2, is EAGVAQSPRYKIIEKRQSVAFWCNPISGHATLYWYQQILGQGPKLLIQFQNNGVVDDSQLPKDRFSAERLKGVDSTLKIQPAKLEDSAVYLCASSFLETGELFFGEGSRLTVL.